The rows below give T cell receptor beta chains drawn from one sample of a study of T-cell reconstitution after alpha-beta-depleted transplantation in children. TCRdb recomputed calls from the PCR reads with MiXCR, one row per CDR3 protein. The sample lists fewer than 500,000 distinct CDR3 sequences, roughly 44% seen once, with 27% in the top ten. The sequencing here drew on PBMCs, taken before TCRalphabeta/CD19-depleted stem cell transplant. These receptors were obtained from a girl aged 2 to 9 with aplastic anemia, due to receive a stem cell transplant. Each CDR3 is given with its conserved first and last residue. The D gene is left open where the match is weak. Size is stated for part of the rows, as once, few or many counts, or as a class when the clone is expanded.

D gene: TRBD1; clone size: few; J gene: TRBJ1-6; V gene: TRBV4-1; CDR3 DNA: TGCGCCAGCAGCCACGGACAGGCGAGCTCCTATAATTCACCCCTCCACTTT; CDR3 protein: CASSHGQASSYNSPLHF
D gene: -; clone size: many; J gene: TRBJ2-7; V gene: TRBV4-1; CDR3 DNA: TGCGCCAGCAGCCAAGTGGGGTCGGGGTCCCTCTCCTACGAGCAGTACTTC; CDR3 protein: CASSQVGSGSLSYEQYF
D gene: TRBD1; clone size: -; J gene: TRBJ2-1; V gene: TRBV6-2/TRBV6-3; CDR3 DNA: TGTGCCAGCAGTTATTACCGGGACAGCCCACACAATGAGCAGTTCTTC; CDR3 protein: CASSYYRDSPHNEQFF
D gene: -; clone size: -; J gene: TRBJ2-7; V gene: TRBV20-1; CDR3 DNA: TGCAGTGCTAGAAAGGGACCCATCGCTTCCTACGAGCAGTACTTC; CDR3 protein: CSARKGPIASYEQYF
D gene: -; clone size: -; J gene: TRBJ2-7; V gene: TRBV20-1; CDR3 DNA: TGCAGTGCTAGAATAGCGACCTACGAGCAGTACTTC; CDR3 protein: CSARIATYEQYF
D gene: TRBD2; clone size: -; J gene: TRBJ2-2; V gene: TRBV20-1; CDR3 DNA: TGCAGTGCTTTGACTAGCGGCACCGGGGAGCTGTTTTTT; CDR3 protein: CSALTSGTGELFF
D gene: -; clone size: -; J gene: TRBJ1-5; V gene: TRBV6-5; CDR3 DNA: TGTGCCAGCAGTTACGTTCGGGGCAATCAGCCCCAGCATTTT; CDR3 protein: CASSYVRGNQPQHF
D gene: TRBD1; clone size: few; J gene: TRBJ1-2; V gene: TRBV12-3/TRBV12-4; CDR3 DNA: TGTGCCAGCAGTTTCCGGAGACAGGGGGCATCCTATGGCTACACCTTC; CDR3 protein: CASSFRRQGASYGYTF
D gene: -; clone size: -; J gene: TRBJ2-1; V gene: TRBV10-3; CDR3 DNA: TGTGCCATCAGTGAGTCGTGGACAGTCGATGAGCAGTTCTTC; CDR3 protein: CAISESWTVDEQFF
D gene: TRBD1; clone size: -; J gene: TRBJ2-1; V gene: TRBV7-9; CDR3 DNA: TGTGCCAGCAGCAAGACAGGGGGTACCTTCTACAATGAGCAGTTCTTC; CDR3 protein: CASSKTGGTFYNEQFF
D gene: TRBD1; clone size: few; J gene: TRBJ2-1; V gene: TRBV7-9; CDR3 DNA: TGTGCCAGCAGCGTCCCCGGGACAGGTAGCGTCAATGAGCAGTTCTTC; CDR3 protein: CASSVPGTGSVNEQFF
D gene: -; clone size: -; J gene: TRBJ1-1; V gene: TRBV6-6; CDR3 DNA: TGTGCCAGCAGGTCTGGGGAGGGCACTGAAGCTTTCTTT; CDR3 protein: CASRSGEGTEAFF
D gene: -; clone size: many; J gene: TRBJ2-5; V gene: TRBV5-5; CDR3 DNA: TGTGCCAGCAGCTTCTCCACAGGGATTCGAGAGACCCAGTACTTC; CDR3 protein: CASSFSTGIRETQYF
D gene: TRBD2; clone size: many; J gene: TRBJ2-1; V gene: TRBV5-5; CDR3 DNA: TGTGCCAGCAGCTTAGTCGCGGGAGGCGACAATGAGCAGTTCTTC; CDR3 protein: CASSLVAGGDNEQFF
D gene: TRBD1; clone size: -; J gene: TRBJ2-1; V gene: TRBV5-6; CDR3 DNA: TGTGCCAGCAGCGGACACAGGGGCCAGGCCGGAAGCGCCTACAATGAGCAGTTCTTC; CDR3 protein: CASSGHRGQAGSAYNEQFF
D gene: -; clone size: -; J gene: TRBJ2-5; V gene: TRBV20-1; CDR3 DNA: TGCAGTGCTAGGGTCAGTCCGGGGCGGGAGACCCAGTACTTC; CDR3 protein: CSARVSPGRETQYF
D gene: -; clone size: many; J gene: TRBJ2-2; V gene: TRBV2; CDR3 DNA: TGTGCCAGCACCAGACCGGACTTTTACACCGGGGAGCTGTTTTTT; CDR3 protein: CASTRPDFYTGELFF
D gene: TRBD1; clone size: -; J gene: TRBJ2-4; V gene: TRBV20-1; CDR3 DNA: TGCAGTGCTCTGGACAGGGGCGGGGAAAACATTCAGTACTTC; CDR3 protein: CSALDRGGENIQYF
D gene: -; clone size: few; J gene: TRBJ2-3; V gene: TRBV20-1; CDR3 DNA: TGCAGTGCTAGTGGCCTGGGCCTCGGGGGAGATACGCAGTATTTT; CDR3 protein: CSASGLGLGGDTQYF
D gene: -; clone size: few; J gene: TRBJ2-6; V gene: TRBV18; CDR3 DNA: TGTGCCAGCTCGCGGGCTGACCAGTTTTCTGGGGCCAACGTCCTGACTTTC; CDR3 protein: CASSRADQFSGANVLTF
D gene: -; clone size: -; J gene: TRBJ2-1; V gene: TRBV18; CDR3 DNA: TGTGCCAGCTCACGTGATCATGAGTCGGGTGAGCAGTTCTTC; CDR3 protein: CASSRDHESGEQFF
D gene: -; clone size: -; J gene: TRBJ2-1; V gene: TRBV12-3/TRBV12-4; CDR3 DNA: TGTGCCAGCATCCCAAGGTCGGGGATGGACTACAATGAGCAGTTCTTC; CDR3 protein: CASIPRSGMDYNEQFF
D gene: TRBD2; clone size: -; J gene: TRBJ2-5; V gene: TRBV7-3; CDR3 DNA: TGTGCCAGCAGCCATAGCGGGAGGGGAGAGACCCAGTACTTC; CDR3 protein: CASSHSGRGETQYF
D gene: TRBD2; clone size: many; J gene: TRBJ2-7; V gene: TRBV20-1; CDR3 DNA: TGCAGTGCTAGAGATGGAGCCGGCGGGAGGGCCGCCGAGCAGTACTTC; CDR3 protein: CSARDGAGGRAAEQYF
D gene: -; clone size: -; J gene: TRBJ1-1; V gene: TRBV27; CDR3 DNA: TGTGCCAGCAGTTGTGGACCTTTCTTT; CDR3 protein: CASSCGPFF
D gene: -; clone size: -; J gene: TRBJ2-2; V gene: TRBV4-1; CDR3 DNA: TGCGCCAGCACTATATCCCCGGGGGCGACGACCGGGGAGCTGTTTTTT; CDR3 protein: CASTISPGATTGELFF
D gene: TRBD1; clone size: once; J gene: TRBJ2-4; V gene: TRBV5-1; CDR3 DNA: TGCGCCAGCAGCCTAAGACAGGGGGCGGCCAAAAACATTCAGTACTTC; CDR3 protein: CASSLRQGAAKNIQYF
D gene: TRBD2; clone size: -; J gene: TRBJ2-3; V gene: TRBV9; CDR3 DNA: TGTGCCAGCAGCGTTTTAGGCGGGAGGCCCTCCACAGATACGCAGTATTTT; CDR3 protein: CASSVLGGRPSTDTQYF